The 17 T cell receptor beta chains reported below all come from one sample, sequenced in a study of shared clonotypes between healthy human individuals (dated by TCRdb to between 2020 and 2021). Library preparation employed the immunoSEQ multiplex PCR assay. This is the immuneACCESS table as TCRdb keeps it, with only in-frame sequences that have V and J called. A part of the clones is gone; compared with another copy, unresolved V genes explain less than half, and the rest is unexplained. Present in this sample are roughly 2.2 million clones, just over 90% of which were seen just once. The ten most abundant clones make up 0.39% of the sample. The specimen sequenced was naive CD4+ T cells from PBMCs. In light of the paper, this sample's cell subset or site label describes: CD45RA+ positively selected. These receptors were obtained from a man between 18 and 35 years old in good health. Some clones in this sample may be carry-over from other donors' samples.

The chain links TRBV20-1 to TRBJ2-2; D gene unclear. The CDR3 loop spans 11 amino acids. Germline CDR1 DFQATT, CDR2 SNEGSKA (reference sequence). The V gene lost 3 bases and the J gene lost 9 bases, with 8 bases spanning the gap. The CDR3 nucleotides are TGCAGTGCTAGGAAGCGCCGGGAGCTGTTTTTT. Protein product: CSARKRRELFF.

The CDR3 nucleotides are TGTGCCAGCGTGACACCGTCCTATGGCTACACCTTC. Its protein is CASVTPSYGYTF. The chain joins TRBV28 to TRBJ1-2; the D is unclear. CDR1 is MDHEN and CDR2 is SYDVKM in the germline V gene. The CDR3 has 12 residues. Trimming removed 8 bases from V and 4 bases from J, with 11 bases in between.

The genes are TRBV30 and TRBJ2-3; D unclear. In germline, CDR1 is GTSNPN, CDR2 SVGIG (reference sequence). CDR3 size: 13 residues. Trimming pared 3 bases from V and 8 bases from J, leaving 15 bases between. The DNA of the CDR3 is TGTGCCTGGAGCGATACGGTGAGAGGTACGCAGTATTTT. Translating it yields CAWSDTVRGTQYF. Combining the CDR3 with reference TRBV30 and TRBJ2-3 gives the whole variable domain SQTIHQWPATLVQPVGSPLSLECTVEGTSNPNLYWYRQAAGRGLQLLFYSVGIGQISSEVPQNLSASRPQDRQFILSSKKLLLSDSGFYLCAWSDTVRGTQYFGPGTRLTVL.

This chain uses TRBV5-1 with TRBJ2-5, with a possible D match to TRBD1 (5 bases). The ends were cut back, 0 bases at V and 4 bases at J, with 16 bases in the middle. CDR1 is SGHRS and CDR2 is YFSETQ in the germline V gene. CDR3 size: 16 residues. CDR3 residues: CASSLGVGRAGETQYF. CDR3 bases: TGCGCCAGCAGCTTGGGAGTCGGCAGGGCAGGAGAGACCCAGTACTTC.

The gene calls are TRBV30 and TRBJ1-3, with D perhaps matching TRBD1 (5 bases). V was cut by 0 bases and J by 3 bases, with 12 bases left in between. From germline, CDR1 is GTSNPN and CDR2 SVGIG (reference sequence). The CDR3 loop spans 15 amino acids. Here the CDR3 reads CAWSVRDGGGNTIYF. In DNA form, the CDR3 reads TGTGCCTGGAGTGTTCGGGACGGTGGTGGAAACACCATATATTTT.

Regarding this clone: The sample has other DNA sequences that encode this CDR3 too. The gene calls are TRBV18 and TRBJ1-1; no definite D call. Trimming shortened V by 0 bases and J by 3 bases, and 5 bases separated the two germline ends. The CDR3 sequence is 13 residues long. The germline CDR1 and CDR2 sequences are KGHSH and LQKENI. Here the CDR3 DNA reads TGTGCCAGCTCACCACCAGGTGACACTGAAGCTTTCTTT. As protein: CASSPPGDTEAFF. Supplemented by reference TRBV18 and TRBJ1-1, the full variable domain reads NAGVMQNPRHLVRRRGQEARLRCSPMKGHSHVYWYRQLPEEGLKFMVYLQKENIIDESGMPKERFSAEFPKEGPSILRIQQVVRGDSAAYFCASSPPGDTEAFFGQGTRLTVV.

The chain is built from TRBV28 and TRBJ1-5; D gene ambiguous. The germline V gene has CDR1 MDHEN and CDR2 SYDVKM. Trimming took 6 bases from V and 2 from J, leaving 14 bases between them. The CDR3 extends over 15 amino acids. The CDR3 bases are TGTGCCAGCAGCCTCCGGCAGCTACGCAATCAGCCCCAGCATTTT. Its protein is CASSLRQLRNQPQHF.

This clone was observed a single time. This chain joins TRBV11-3 and TRBJ2-1, with D unresolved. The CDR3 loop spans 14 amino acids. Germline loops: CDR1 SGHNT, CDR2 YENEEA. Trimming removed 5 bases from V and 1 base from J, with 9 bases in between. The DNA of the CDR3 is TGTGCCAGCAGCATCACCAATTCCTACAATGAGCAGTTCTTC. Translated: CASSITNSYNEQFF.

The genes are TRBV7-3 and TRBJ2-1; 8 nucleotides line up with TRBD2. CDR1 is SGHTA, CDR2 FQGTGA, per germline. The CDR3 loop spans 15 amino acids. J lost 1 base, V lost 5 bases, and 4 bases had no gene match. CDR3 nucleotides: TGTGCCAGCAGCCGAGAGCGGGGGTCCTACAATGAGCAGTTCTTC. It yields the protein CASSRERGSYNEQFF.

In DNA, the CDR3 is TGCAGCGTTACCTACAGGGCTCATCAGCCCCAAGATACGCAGTATTTT. Translated, it gives CSVTYRAHQPQDTQYF. V usage is TRBV29-1 and J usage is TRBJ2-3; possible D gene TRBD1, 6 bases. The germline V gene has CDR1 SQVTM and CDR2 ANQGSEA. The V gene lost 5 bases and the J gene lost 5 bases, with 23 bases spanning the gap. CDR3 length: 16 residues.

The chain uses TRBV12-5 and TRBJ2-3; a weak D match, TRBD1 (5 bases). V shed 3 bases and J shed 2 bases, with 12 bases lying between them. CDR3 length equals 15 residues. Germline V lookup: CDR1 LGHNT, CDR2 FRNRAP. The CDR3 here is CASGLGVAITDTQYF. The CDR3 DNA reads TGTGCTAGTGGTTTAGGGGTAGCCATCACAGATACGCAGTATTTT.

J is TRBJ2-1 and V is TRBV18, with 9 nucleotides matching TRBD2. Germline loops: CDR1 KGHSH, CDR2 LQKENI. V was pared by 4 bases and J by 8 bases, with 6 bases of the junction left unmatched. The CDR3 length is 14 residues. The CDR3 loop reads CASSRASGKDEQFF. DNA of the CDR3: TGTGCCAGCTCACGAGCTAGCGGGAAAGATGAGCAGTTCTTC.

The chain has TRBV7-9 and TRBJ2-4; D is undetermined. V was shortened by 5 bases and J by 3 bases, with 20 bases between the two germline ends. Germline V gene sequence: CDR1 SEHNR, CDR2 FQNEAQ (reference sequence). There are 17 residues in the CDR3. CDR3 nucleotide sequence: TGTGCCAGCAGCCCAGCCTCCGGGTTATTCGTCAAAAACATTCAGTACTTC. Its protein product is CASSPASGLFVKNIQYF.

The chain carries TRBV11-3 and TRBJ2-2; unclear D gene. The CDR3 spans 14 residues. V was trimmed by 0 bases and J by 7 bases, leaving 9 bases between them. Looked up from germline, CDR1 is SGHNT and CDR2 is YENEEA. The CDR3 nucleotides read TGTGCCAGCAGCTTAGATCATGAAGGCGGGGAGCTGTTTTTT. Protein: CASSLDHEGGELFF.

The genes are TRBV30 and TRBJ2-2; 11 positions agree with TRBD1. The germline CDR1 and CDR2 sequences are GTSNPN and SVGIG (reference sequence). With V trimmed by 4 bases and J by 3 bases, 4 bases remained unmatched. This CDR3 spans 15 amino acids. The CDR3 coding sequence is TGTGCCTGGAATAAGGACAGGGGGCACACCGGGGAGCTGTTTTTT. Residues: CAWNKDRGHTGELFF.

V usage is TRBV6-1 and J usage is TRBJ1-2, with D tentatively TRBD1 (5 bases). This CDR3 comprises 14 residues. Germline V gives CDR1 MNHNS, CDR2 SASEGT. The ends were cut back, 5 bases at V and 4 bases at J, with 14 bases in the middle. The CDR3 DNA is TGTGCCAGCAGTCGGGCAGGGAGTCGCTATGGCTACACCTTC. It translates to CASSRAGSRYGYTF.

V gene TRBV27 combines with J gene TRBJ1-2; D is possibly TRBD1 (6 bases). CDR1 and CDR2 (germline): MNHEY, SMNVEV (reference sequence). Between the trimmed V and J ends, which lost 5 bases and 2 bases, there was a span of 15 bases. This CDR3 has 15 residues. The CDR3, as DNA: TGTGCCAGCAGTGGGATTGGACAGACAAACTATGGCTACACCTTC. This encodes CASSGIGQTNYGYTF.